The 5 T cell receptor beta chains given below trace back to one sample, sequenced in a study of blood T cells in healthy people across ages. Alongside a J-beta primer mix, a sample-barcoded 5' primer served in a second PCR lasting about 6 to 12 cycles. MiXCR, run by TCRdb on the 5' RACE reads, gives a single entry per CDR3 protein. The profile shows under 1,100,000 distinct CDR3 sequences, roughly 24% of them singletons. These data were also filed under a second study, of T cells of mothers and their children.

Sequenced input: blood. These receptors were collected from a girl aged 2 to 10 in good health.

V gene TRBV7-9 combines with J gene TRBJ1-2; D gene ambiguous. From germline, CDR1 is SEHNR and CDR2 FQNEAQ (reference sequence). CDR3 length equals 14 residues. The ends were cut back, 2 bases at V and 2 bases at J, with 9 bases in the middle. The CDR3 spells CASSLMVSNYGYTF. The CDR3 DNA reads TGTGCCAGCAGCTTAATGGTATCGAACTATGGCTACACCTTC.

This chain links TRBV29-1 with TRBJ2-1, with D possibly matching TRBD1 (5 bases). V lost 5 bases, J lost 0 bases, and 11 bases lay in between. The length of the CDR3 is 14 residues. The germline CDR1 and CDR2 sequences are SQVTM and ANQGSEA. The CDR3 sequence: CSVQGVASYNEQFF. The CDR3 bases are TGCAGCGTTCAAGGGGTCGCCTCCTACAATGAGCAGTTCTTC.

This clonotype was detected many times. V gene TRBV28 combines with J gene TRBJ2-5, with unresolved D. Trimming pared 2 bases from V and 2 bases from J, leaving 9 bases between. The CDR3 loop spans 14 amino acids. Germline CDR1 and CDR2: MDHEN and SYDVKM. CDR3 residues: CASSLTGRQETQYF. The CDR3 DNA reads TGTGCCAGCAGTTTAACGGGCAGACAAGAGACCCAGTACTTC.

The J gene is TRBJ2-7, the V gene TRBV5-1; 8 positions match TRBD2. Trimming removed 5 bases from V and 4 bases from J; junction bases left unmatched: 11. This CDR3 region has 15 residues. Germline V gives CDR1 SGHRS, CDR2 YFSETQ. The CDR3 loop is CASSASGSQTYEQYF. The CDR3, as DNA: TGCGCCAGCAGTGCCAGCGGGAGTCAAACGTACGAGCAGTACTTC. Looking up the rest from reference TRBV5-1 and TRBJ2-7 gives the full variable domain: KAGVTQTPRYLIKTRGQQVTLSCSPISGHRSVSWYQQTPGQGLQFLFEYFSETQRNKGNFPGRFSGRQFSNSRSEMNVSTLELGDSALYLCASSASGSQTYEQYFGPGTRLTVT.

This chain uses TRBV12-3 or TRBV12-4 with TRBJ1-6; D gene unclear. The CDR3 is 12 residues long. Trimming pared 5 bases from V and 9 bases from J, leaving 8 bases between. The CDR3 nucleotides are TGTGCCAGCAGTCGAAAGGGTTCACCCCTCCACTTT. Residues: CASSRKGSPLHF.